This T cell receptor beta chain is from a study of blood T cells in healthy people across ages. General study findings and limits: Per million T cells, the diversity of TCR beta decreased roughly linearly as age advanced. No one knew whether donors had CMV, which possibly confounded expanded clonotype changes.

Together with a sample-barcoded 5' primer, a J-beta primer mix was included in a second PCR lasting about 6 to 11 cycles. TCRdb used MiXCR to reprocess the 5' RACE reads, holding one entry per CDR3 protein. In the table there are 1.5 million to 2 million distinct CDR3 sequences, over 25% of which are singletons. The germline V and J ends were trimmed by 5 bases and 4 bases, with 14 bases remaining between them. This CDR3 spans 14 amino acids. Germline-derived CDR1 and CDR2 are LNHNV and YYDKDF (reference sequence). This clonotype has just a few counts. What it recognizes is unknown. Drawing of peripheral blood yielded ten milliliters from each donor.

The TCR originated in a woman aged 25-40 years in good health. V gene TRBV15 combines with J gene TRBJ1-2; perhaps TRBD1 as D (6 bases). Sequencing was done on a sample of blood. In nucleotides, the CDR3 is TGTGCCACCAGCCCAGAGACAGGATTCTATGGCTACACCTTC. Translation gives CATSPETGFYGYTF.